This TCR beta chain was profiled in a study of CD8 T cells in ankylosing spondylitis. Study observations and caveats: In synovial fluid and blood from reactive arthritis, some motif variants were previously reported. The study identified a TCR beta motif of seven or eight highly homologous variants that appeared characteristic of ankylosing spondylitis blood.

This CDR3 spans 13 amino acids. V was trimmed by 6 bases and J by 6 bases, leaving 11 bases between them. As regards this clonotype: Antigen: not known.

Each TCR beta library was made by quantitative 5'-RACE that incorporated molecular barcodes. TCRdb analysed the 5' RACE reads with MiXCR anew, one entry per CDR3 protein. Here the sample spans 250,000 to 350,000 distinct CDR3 sequences, around 21% being singletons. The sample taken for sequencing was blood, either unsorted or a sorted T cell fraction (not recorded which). This sequence originates from a female donor with ankylosing spondylitis or in good health (not recorded which). The chain couples TRBV12-3 or TRBV12-4 to TRBJ1-4, with D perhaps matching TRBD1 (6 bases). The CDR3: CASRLTGYEKLFF. The CDR3 DNA reads TGTGCCAGCAGACTGACAGGTTATGAAAAACTGTTTTTT.